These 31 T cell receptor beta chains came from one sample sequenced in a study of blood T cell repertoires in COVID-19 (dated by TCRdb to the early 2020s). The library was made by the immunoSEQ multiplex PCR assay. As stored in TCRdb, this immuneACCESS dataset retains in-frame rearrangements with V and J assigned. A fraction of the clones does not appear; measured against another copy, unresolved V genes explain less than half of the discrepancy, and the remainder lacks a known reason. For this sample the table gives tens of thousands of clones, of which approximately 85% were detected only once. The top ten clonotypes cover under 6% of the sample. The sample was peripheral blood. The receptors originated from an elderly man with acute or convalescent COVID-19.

The CDR3 region is CASSLGSGGGTDTQYF. CDR3 DNA sequence: TGCGCCAGCAGCTTGGGAAGCGGGGGGGGCACAGATACGCAGTATTTT. The chain combines TRBV5-1 with TRBJ2-3, with 10 bases matching TRBD2. This CDR3 is built from 16 residues. CDR1 SGHRS and CDR2 YFSETQ come from the germline V gene. V lost 0 bases to trimming and J lost 1 base; unmatched junction nucleotides: 2.

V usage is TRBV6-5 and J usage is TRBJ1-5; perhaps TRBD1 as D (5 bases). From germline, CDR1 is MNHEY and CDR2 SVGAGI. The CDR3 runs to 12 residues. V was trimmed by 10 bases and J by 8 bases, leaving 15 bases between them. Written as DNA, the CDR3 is TGTGCCACCTTGGAGGGGCTGGAGCCCCAGCATTTT. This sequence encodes CATLEGLEPQHF.

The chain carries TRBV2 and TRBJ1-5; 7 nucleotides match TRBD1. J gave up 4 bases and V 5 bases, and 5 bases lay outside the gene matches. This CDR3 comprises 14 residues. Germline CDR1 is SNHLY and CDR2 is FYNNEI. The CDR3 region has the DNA TGTGCCAGCAGTACAGGGGTCGGTAATCAGCCCCAGCATTTT. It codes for CASSTGVGNQPQHF.

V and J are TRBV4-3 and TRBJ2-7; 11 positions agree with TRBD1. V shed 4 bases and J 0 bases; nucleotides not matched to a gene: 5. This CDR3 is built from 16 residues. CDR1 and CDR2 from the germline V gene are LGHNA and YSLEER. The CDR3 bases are TGCGCCAGCAGCCCGGGACAGGGGGTTTCCTCCTACGAGCAGTACTTC. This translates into CASSPGQGVSSYEQYF.

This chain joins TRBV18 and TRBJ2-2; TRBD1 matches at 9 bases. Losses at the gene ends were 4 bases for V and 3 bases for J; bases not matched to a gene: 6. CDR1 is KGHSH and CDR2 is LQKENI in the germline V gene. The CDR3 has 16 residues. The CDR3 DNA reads TGTGCCAGCTCACGAGAAGGGACAGGGTACACCGGGGAGCTGTTTTTT. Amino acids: CASSREGTGYTGELFF.

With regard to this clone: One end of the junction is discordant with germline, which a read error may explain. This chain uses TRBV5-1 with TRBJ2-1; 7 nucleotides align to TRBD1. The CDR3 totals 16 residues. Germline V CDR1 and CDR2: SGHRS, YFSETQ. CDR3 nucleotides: TGCGCCAGCAGTTTGGGACAGCCCAGCTCCTACAATGAGCAGTTCTTC. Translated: CASSLGQPSSYNEQFF.

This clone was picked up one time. This CDR3 is CASSLPLAGATYEQYF. The CDR3 DNA reads as TGTGCCAGCAGCTTACCACTAGCGGGGGCCACCTACGAGCAGTACTTC. The chain carries TRBV7-2 and TRBJ2-7; TRBD2 agrees at 11 bases. Per the germline V gene, CDR1 is SGHTA and CDR2 is FQGNSA. With 2 bases clipped from V and 2 bases from J, the junction kept 5 bases outside the gene matches. The CDR3 is made up of 16 amino acids.

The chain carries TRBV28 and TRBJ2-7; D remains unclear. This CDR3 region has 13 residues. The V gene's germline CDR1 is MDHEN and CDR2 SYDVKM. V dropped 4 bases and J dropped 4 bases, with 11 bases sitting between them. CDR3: CASSYRPGYEQYF. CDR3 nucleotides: TGTGCCAGCAGTTACCGACCGGGTTACGAGCAGTACTTC.

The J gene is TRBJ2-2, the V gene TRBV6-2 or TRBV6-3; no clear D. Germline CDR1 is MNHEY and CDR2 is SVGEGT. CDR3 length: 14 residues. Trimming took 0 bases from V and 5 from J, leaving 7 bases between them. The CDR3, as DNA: TGTGCCAGCAGTTACTCGGGCCGTACCGGGGAGCTGTTTTTT. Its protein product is CASSYSGRTGELFF.

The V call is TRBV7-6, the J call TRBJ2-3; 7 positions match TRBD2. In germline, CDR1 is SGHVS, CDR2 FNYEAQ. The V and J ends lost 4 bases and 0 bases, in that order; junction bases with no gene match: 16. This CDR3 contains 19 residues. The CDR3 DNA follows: TGTGCCAGCAGCTCCCCCCTAGGGGCGGGGGTAGGGAGCACAGATACGCAGTATTTT. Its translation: CASSSPLGAGVGSTDTQYF. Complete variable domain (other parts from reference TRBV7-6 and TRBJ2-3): GAGVSQSPRYKVTKRGQDVALRCDPISGHVSLYWYRQALGQGPEFLTYFNYEAQQDKSGLPNDRFSAERPEGSISTLTIQRTEQRDSAMYRCASSSPLGAGVGSTDTQYFGPGTRLTVL.

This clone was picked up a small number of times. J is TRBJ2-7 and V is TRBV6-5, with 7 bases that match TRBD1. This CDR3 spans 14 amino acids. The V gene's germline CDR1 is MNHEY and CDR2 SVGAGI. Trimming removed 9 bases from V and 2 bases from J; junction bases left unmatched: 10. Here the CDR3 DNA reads TGTGCCAGGGACACAGGGGCAACCCCCTACGAGCAGTACTTC. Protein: CARDTGATPYEQYF.

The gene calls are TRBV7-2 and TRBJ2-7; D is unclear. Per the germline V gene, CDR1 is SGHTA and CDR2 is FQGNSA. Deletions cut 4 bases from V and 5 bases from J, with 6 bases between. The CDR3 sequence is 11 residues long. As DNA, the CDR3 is TGTGCCAGCAGCTCCCGGGACGAGCAGTACTTC. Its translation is CASSSRDEQYF.

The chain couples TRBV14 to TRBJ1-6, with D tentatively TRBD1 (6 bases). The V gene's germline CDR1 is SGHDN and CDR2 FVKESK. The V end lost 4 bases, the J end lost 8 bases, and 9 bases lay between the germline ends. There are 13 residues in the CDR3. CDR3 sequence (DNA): TGTGCCAGCAGCCCCAGGACAGATTCACCCCTCCACTTT. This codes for CASSPRTDSPLHF.

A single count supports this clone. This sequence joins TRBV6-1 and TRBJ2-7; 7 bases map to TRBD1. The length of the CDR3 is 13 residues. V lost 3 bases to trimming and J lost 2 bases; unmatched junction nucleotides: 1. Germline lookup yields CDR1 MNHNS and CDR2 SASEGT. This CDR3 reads CASSEDRPYEQYF. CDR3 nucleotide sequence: TGTGCCAGCAGTGAGGACAGGCCCTACGAGCAGTACTTC.

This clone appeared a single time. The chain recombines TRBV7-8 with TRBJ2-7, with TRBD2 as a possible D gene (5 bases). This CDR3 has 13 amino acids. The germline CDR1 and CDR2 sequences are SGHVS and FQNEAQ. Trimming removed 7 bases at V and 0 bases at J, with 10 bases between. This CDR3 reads CASTDFLSYEQYF. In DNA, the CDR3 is TGTGCCAGCACGGACTTTCTCTCCTACGAGCAGTACTTC.

The chain's CDR3 is CASSSRTGNTGELFF. The CDR3 DNA reads as TGTGCCAGCAGCTCACGGACAGGGAACACCGGGGAGCTGTTTTTT. The chain uses TRBV7-9 and TRBJ2-2, with 7 nucleotides matching TRBD1. This CDR3 is built from 15 residues. The J segment lost 1 base and the V segment lost 4 bases, leaving 3 bases of the junction unmatched. Germline V gene data show CDR1 as SEHNR and CDR2 as FQNEAQ (reference sequence).

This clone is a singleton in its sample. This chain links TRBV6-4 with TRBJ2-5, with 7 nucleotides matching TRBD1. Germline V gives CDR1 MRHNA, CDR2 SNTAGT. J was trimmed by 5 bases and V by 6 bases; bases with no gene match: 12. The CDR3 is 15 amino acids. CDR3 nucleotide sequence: TGTGCCAGCAGCGCACAGCCCGGGACAGAGGAGACCCAGTACTTC. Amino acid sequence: CASSAQPGTEETQYF.

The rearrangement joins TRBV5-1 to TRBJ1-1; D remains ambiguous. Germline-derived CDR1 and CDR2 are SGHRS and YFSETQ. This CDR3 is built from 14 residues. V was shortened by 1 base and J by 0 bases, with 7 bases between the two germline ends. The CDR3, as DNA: TGCGCCAGCAGCTTGCAGGCAGTGAACACTGAAGCTTTCTTT. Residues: CASSLQAVNTEAFF.

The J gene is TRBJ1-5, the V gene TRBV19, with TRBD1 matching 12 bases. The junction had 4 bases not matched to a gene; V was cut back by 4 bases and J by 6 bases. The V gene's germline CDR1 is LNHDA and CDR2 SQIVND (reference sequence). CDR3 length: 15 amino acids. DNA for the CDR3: TGTGCCAGTAGTAGCCGGGACAGGGGGCCTCAGCCCCAGCATTTT. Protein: CASSSRDRGPQPQHF. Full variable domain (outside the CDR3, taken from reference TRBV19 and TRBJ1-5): DGGITQSPKYLFRKEGQNVTLSCEQNLNHDAMYWYRQDPGQGLRLIYYSQIVNDFQKGDIAEGYSVSREKKESFPLTVTSAQKNPTAFYLCASSSRDRGPQPQHFGDGTRLSIL.

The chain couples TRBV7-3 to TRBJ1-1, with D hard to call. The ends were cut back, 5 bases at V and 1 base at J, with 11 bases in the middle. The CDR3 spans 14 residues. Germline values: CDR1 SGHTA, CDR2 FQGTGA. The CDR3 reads CASSIGPRNTEAFF. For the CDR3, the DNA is TGTGCCAGCAGCATTGGCCCCAGGAACACTGAAGCTTTCTTT.

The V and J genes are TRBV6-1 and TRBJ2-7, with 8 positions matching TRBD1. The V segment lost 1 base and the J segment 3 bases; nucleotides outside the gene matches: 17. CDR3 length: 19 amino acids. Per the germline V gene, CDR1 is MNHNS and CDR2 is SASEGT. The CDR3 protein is CASSEVSIRTGDRFYEQYF. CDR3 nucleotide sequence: TGTGCCAGCAGTGAAGTATCAATTCGGACTGGGGACAGGTTCTACGAGCAGTACTTC.

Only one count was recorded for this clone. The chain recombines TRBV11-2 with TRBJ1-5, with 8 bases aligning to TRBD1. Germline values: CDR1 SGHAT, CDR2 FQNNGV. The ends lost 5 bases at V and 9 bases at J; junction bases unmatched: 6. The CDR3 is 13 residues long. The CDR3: CASSVDRAGPQHF. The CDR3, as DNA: TGTGCCAGCAGCGTGGACAGGGCCGGGCCCCAGCATTTT.

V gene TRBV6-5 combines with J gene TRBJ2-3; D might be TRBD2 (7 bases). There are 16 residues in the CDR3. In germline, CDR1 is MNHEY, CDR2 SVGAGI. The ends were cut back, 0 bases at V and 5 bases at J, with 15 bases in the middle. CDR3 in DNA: TGTGCCAGCAGTTACTCGGCGGGGGCCCTACGAGATACGCAGTATTTT. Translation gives CASSYSAGALRDTQYF.

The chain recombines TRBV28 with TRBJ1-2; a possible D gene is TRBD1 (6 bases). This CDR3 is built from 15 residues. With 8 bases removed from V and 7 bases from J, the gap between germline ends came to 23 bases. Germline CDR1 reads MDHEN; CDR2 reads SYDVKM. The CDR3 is CASRRGYRDGVGYTF. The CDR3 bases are TGTGCCAGCCGTCGAGGGTACAGGGACGGAGTTGGCTACACCTTC.

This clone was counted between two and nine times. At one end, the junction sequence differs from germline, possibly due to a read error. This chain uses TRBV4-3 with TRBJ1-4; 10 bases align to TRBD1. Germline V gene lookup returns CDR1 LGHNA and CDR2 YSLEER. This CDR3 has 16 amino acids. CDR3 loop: CASSEDRGRFQEKLFF. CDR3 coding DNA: TGCGCCAGCAGCGAAGACAGGGGGCGCTTTCAAGAAAAACTGTTTTTT.

The CDR3 nucleotides read TGTGCCAGCAGCTTAAGGGGCGGCAGGGTGCTCGGGGAGCTGTTTTTT. This sequence encodes CASSLRGGRVLGELFF. V gene TRBV7-3 combines with J gene TRBJ2-2; weak D call: TRBD1 (5 bases). The ends were cut back, 1 base at V and 7 bases at J, with 16 bases in the middle. The CDR3 has 16 amino acids. Germline loops: CDR1 SGHTA, CDR2 FQGTGA.

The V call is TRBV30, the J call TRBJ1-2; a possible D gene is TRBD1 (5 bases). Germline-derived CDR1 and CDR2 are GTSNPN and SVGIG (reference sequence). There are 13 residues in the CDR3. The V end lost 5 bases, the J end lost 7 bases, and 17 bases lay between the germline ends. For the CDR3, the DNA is TGTGCCTGGGGCGACGGGGGTCGACGTGGCTACACCTTC. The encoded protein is CAWGDGGRRGYTF.

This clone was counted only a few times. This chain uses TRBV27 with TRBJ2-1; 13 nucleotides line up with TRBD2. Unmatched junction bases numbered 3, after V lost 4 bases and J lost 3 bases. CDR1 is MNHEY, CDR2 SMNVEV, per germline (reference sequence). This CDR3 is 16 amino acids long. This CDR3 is CASSSRLAGGYNEQFF. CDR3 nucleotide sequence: TGTGCCAGCAGTTCGCGACTAGCGGGAGGCTACAATGAGCAGTTCTTC.

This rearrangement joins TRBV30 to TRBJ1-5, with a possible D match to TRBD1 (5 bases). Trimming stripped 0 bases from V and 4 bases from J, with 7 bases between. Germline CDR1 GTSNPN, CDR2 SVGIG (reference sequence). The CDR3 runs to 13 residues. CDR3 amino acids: CAWSVDINQPQHF. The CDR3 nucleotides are TGTGCCTGGAGTGTGGACATAAATCAGCCCCAGCATTTT.

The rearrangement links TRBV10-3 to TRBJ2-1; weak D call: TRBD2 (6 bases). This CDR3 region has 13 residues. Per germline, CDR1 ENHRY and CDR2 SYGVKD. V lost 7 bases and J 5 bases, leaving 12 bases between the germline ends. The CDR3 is CAIKGGINNEQFF. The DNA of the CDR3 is TGTGCCATCAAGGGCGGGATTAACAATGAGCAGTTCTTC.

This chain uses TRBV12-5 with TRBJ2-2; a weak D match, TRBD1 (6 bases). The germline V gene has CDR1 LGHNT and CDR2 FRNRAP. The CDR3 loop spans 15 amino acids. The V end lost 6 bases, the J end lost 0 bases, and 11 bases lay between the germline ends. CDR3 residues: CASGWGQPNTGELFF. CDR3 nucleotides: TGTGCTAGTGGCTGGGGGCAGCCGAACACCGGGGAGCTGTTTTTT.